This is a list of T cell receptor beta chains from one sample in a study of CD8+ T cells in alopecia areata. The protocol was immunoSEQ multiplex PCR, while the TCRdb copy is restricted to in-frame clones and leaves out a portion. This sample carries more than 200,000 clones, around two thirds of them seen once, and the ten largest clones take around 1.2%. The sequences come from CD4+ T cells sorted from blood, collected at week 0. These TCRs come from a human donor with alopecia areata. CDR3s include the opening cysteine and the closing phenylalanine or tryptophan. The D gene is left open where the match is weak. Rows give clone size only sometimes, using once, few, many, or a class for an expanded clone.

V,J,size,D,CDR3,DNA
TRBV25-1,TRBJ1-2,NA,NA,CASSPISNNYGYTF,TGTGCCAGCAGTCCCATCTCCAACAACTATGGCTACACCTTC
TRBV5-5,TRBJ2-1,NA,TRBD1,CATSGQFRSEQFF,TGTGCCACCTCGGGACAGTTCCGAAGTGAGCAGTTCTTC
TRBV5-4,TRBJ2-1,NA,TRBD1,CASSLGTGHHNEQFF,TGTGCCAGCAGCTTAGGGACAGGTCACCACAATGAGCAGTTCTTC
TRBV20-1,TRBJ2-7,NA,NA,CSASPGNEQYF,TGCAGTGCTAGCCCAGGGAACGAGCAGTACTTC
TRBV7-9,TRBJ1-1,NA,NA,CASSLDYGPNTEAFF,TGTGCCAGCAGCTTAGACTACGGACCTAACACTGAAGCTTTCTTT
TRBV29-1,TRBJ2-1,few,TRBD1,CSVWGAGGGNEQFF,TGCAGCGTTTGGGGAGCAGGGGGCGGGAATGAGCAGTTCTTC
TRBV5-6,TRBJ2-2,NA,NA,CASSLTRAGELFF,TGTGCCAGCAGCTTGACTCGCGCCGGGGAGCTGTTTTTT
TRBV29-1,TRBJ2-5,NA,NA,CSVDLGGAGETQYF,TGCAGCGTTGACCTGGGGGGCGCGGGGGAGACCCAGTACTTC
TRBV7-2,TRBJ2-1,NA,TRBD1,CASSPDRGNYHEQFF,TGTGCCAGCAGCCCAGACAGGGGCAATTATCATGAGCAGTTCTTC
TRBV14,TRBJ1-6,NA,TRBD1,CASSRTGTGDSPLHF,TGTGCCAGCAGCCGAACCGGGACAGGGGATTCACCCCTCCACTTT
TRBV7-8,TRBJ2-7,NA,NA,CASSLASGGQGPSEQYF,TGTGCCAGCAGCTTAGCGAGCGGGGGACAGGGCCCTTCCGAGCAGTACTTC
TRBV30,TRBJ2-7,NA,NA,CAWSVVVEQYF,TGTGCCTGGAGTGTAGTAGTCGAGCAGTACTTC
TRBV30,TRBJ1-1,few,NA,CAWSRRGTEAFF,TGTGCCTGGAGTCGGAGGGGCACTGAAGCTTTCTTT
TRBV5-1,TRBJ2-5,NA,NA,CASSFGLRETQYF,TGCGCCAGCAGCTTCGGACTTCGAGAGACCCAGTACTTC
TRBV5-1,TRBJ2-2,NA,NA,CASSPGTKPWTGELFF,TGCGCCAGCAGCCCTGGGACGAAACCCTGGACCGGGGAGCTGTTTTTT
TRBV9,TRBJ2-1,NA,TRBD1,CASSVETGGLVGEQFF,TGTGCCAGCAGCGTAGAAACAGGGGGCCTTGTTGGTGAGCAGTTCTTC